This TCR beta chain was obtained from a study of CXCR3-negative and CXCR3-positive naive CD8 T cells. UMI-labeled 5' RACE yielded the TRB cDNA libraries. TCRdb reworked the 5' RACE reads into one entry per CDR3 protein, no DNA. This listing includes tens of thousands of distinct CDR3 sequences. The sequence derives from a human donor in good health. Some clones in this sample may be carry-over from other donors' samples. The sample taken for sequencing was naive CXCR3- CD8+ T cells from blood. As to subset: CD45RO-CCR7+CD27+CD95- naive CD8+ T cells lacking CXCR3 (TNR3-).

CDR3 loop: CASSFDSYYEQYF. This chain uses TRBV7-3 with TRBJ2-7; TCRdb gives TRBD1 as the D gene, but with no DNA this cannot be confirmed. This CDR3 region has 13 residues. Germline V gene sequence: CDR1 SGHTA, CDR2 FQGTGA.